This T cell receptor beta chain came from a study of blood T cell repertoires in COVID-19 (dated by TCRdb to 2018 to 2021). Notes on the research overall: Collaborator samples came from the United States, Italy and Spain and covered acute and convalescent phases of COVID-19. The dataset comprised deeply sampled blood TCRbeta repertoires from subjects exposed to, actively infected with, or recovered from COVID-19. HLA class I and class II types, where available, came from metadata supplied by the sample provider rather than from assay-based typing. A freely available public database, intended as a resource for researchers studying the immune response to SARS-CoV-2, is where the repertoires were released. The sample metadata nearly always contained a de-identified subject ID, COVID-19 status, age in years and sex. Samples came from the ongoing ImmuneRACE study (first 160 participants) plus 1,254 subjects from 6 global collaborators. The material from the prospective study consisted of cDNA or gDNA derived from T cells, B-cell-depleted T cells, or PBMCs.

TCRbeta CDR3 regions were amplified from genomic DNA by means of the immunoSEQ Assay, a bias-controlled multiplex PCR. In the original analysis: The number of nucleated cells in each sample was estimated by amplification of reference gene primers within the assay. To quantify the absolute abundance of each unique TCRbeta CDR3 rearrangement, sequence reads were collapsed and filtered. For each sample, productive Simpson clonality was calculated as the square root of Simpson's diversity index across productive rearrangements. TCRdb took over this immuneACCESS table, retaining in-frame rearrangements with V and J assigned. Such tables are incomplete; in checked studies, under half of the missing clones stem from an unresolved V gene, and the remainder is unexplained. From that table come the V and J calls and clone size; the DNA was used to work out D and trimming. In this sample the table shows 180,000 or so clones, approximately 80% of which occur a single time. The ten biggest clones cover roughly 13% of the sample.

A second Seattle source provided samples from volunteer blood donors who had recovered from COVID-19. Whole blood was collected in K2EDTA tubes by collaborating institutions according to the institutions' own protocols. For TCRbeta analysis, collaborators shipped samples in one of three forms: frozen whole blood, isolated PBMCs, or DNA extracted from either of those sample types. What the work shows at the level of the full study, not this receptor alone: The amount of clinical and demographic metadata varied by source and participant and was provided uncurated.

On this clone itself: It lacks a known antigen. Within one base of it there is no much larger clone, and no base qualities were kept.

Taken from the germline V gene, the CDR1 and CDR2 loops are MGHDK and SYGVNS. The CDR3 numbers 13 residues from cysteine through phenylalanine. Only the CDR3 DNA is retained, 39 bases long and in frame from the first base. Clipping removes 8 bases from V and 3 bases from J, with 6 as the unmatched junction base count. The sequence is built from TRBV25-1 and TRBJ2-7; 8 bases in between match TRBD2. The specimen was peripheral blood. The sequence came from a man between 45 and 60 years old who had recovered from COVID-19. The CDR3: CASESSGHYEQYF. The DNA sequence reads TGTGCCAGCGAATCTAGCGGGCACTACGAGCAGTACTTC.